This T cell receptor beta chain was sequenced in a study of spatial heterogeneity in lung cancer. CDR3 size: 17 residues. Germline values: CDR1 LNHDA, CDR2 SQIVND (reference sequence). J was trimmed by 5 bases and V by 3 bases; bases with no gene match: 11. The time point is: sample taken at primary tumor resection. This clonotype was seen only a few times. Every TCR cDNA molecule bore a unique molecular identifier. TCRdb called the 5' RACE reads again in MiXCR, with one record for every CDR3 protein. The table lists 20,000 to 25,000 distinct CDR3 sequences, roughly 7% of them singletons. The chain combines TRBV19 with TRBJ2-7, with TRBD2 matching 12 bases. This clonotype was obtained from a male donor with early-stage non-small cell lung cancer. The sequencing used PBMCs, collected at surgery. The CDR3 DNA is TGTGCCAGTAGTATGAAGAGACTAGCGGGAGTAAACAACGAGCAGTACTTC. Protein sequence: CASSMKRLAGVNNEQYF.